The 27 T cell receptor beta chains reported below all come from one sample, sequenced in a study of early T cells in non-severe SARS-CoV-2 infection. TCRdb recomputed calls from the 5' RACE reads with MiXCR, one row per CDR3 protein. The sample records around 32,000 distinct CDR3 sequences, less than 7.5% being singletons. The sequencing input was whole blood. The receptors were gathered from an adult who was a healthcare worker with PCR-confirmed SARS-CoV-2 infection or an uninfected control (not recorded which).

This chain connects TRBV28 to TRBJ2-2, with 7 bases matching TRBD1. The V segment lost 6 bases and the J segment 0 bases; nucleotides outside the gene matches: 4. The CDR3 has 15 amino acids. Germline loops: CDR1 MDHEN, CDR2 SYDVKM. The CDR3 loop is CASSPTGTNTGELFF. Here the CDR3 DNA reads TGTGCCAGCAGCCCGACAGGGACGAACACCGGGGAGCTGTTTTTT.

This clonotype was observed at least ten times. V gene TRBV7-6 combines with J gene TRBJ1-1; TRBD1 aligns across 10 bases. The junction had 5 bases not matched to a gene; V was cut back by 3 bases and J by 4 bases. The CDR3 has 15 amino acids. CDR1 is SGHVS, CDR2 FNYEAQ, per germline. The CDR3 region is CASSFGTGEGTEAFF. The CDR3, as DNA: TGTGCCAGCAGCTTCGGGACAGGGGAGGGCACTGAAGCTTTCTTT.

This chain connects TRBV13 to TRBJ1-6, with D perhaps TRBD1 (5 bases). This CDR3 spans 14 amino acids. Germline V lookup: CDR1 PRHDT, CDR2 FYEKMQ (reference sequence). V shed 0 bases and J shed 14 bases, with 14 bases lying between them. As DNA, the CDR3 is TGTGCCAGCAGCTTAGGACAGGATAAGGCGACCCTCCACTTT. This sequence encodes CASSLGQDKATLHF.

The sample holds many counts of this clonotype. The chain recombines TRBV24-1 with TRBJ2-1; TRBD1 matches at 7 bases. The CDR3 extends over 14 amino acids. Trimming at V came to 4 bases and at J to 7 bases, leaving 6 bases not matched to a gene. Germline assignment: CDR1 KGHDR and CDR2 SFDVKD. CDR3 protein: CATSEPGQMNEQFF. The CDR3 DNA sequence: TGTGCCACCAGTGAGCCGGGACAGATGAATGAGCAGTTCTTC.

This clonotype appeared many times. The chain couples TRBV6-2 or TRBV6-3 to TRBJ2-1, with 9 bases that match TRBD1. The V and J ends lost 1 base and 7 bases, in that order; junction bases with no gene match: 8. Germline values: CDR1 MNHEY, CDR2 SVGEGT. The CDR3 runs 16 residues. CDR3 protein: CASSYFWGQGMNEQFF. DNA of the CDR3: TGTGCCAGCAGTTACTTTTGGGGACAGGGTATGAATGAGCAGTTCTTC.

Ten or more counts support this clonotype. The rearrangement joins TRBV20-1 to TRBJ2-3; 8 positions agree with TRBD2. The ends lost 3 bases at V and 0 bases at J; junction bases unmatched: 2. Per germline, CDR1 DFQATT and CDR2 SNEGSKA (reference sequence). CDR3 length equals 14 residues. The CDR3 region has the DNA TGCAGTGCTAGGCGGGGGGCCAGCACAGATACGCAGTATTTT. Protein product: CSARRGASTDTQYF.

This clonotype was recorded at least ten times. The chain recombines TRBV6-1 with TRBJ2-7, with D unclear. The CDR3 has 13 amino acids. Per germline, CDR1 MNHNS and CDR2 SASEGT. With 2 bases removed from V and 1 base from J, the gap between germline ends came to 6 bases. The CDR3 sequence is CASSEQESYEQYF. CDR3 coding DNA: TGTGCCAGCAGTGAACAGGAGTCCTACGAGCAGTACTTC.

The chain employs TRBV20-1 and TRBJ2-3, with 12 bases identical to TRBD2. The CDR3 loop spans 14 amino acids. V lost 6 bases and J lost 8; bases outside the gene matches: 9. In germline, CDR1 is DFQATT, CDR2 SNEGSKA (reference sequence). The CDR3, as DNA: TGCAGTGCCCAGCCACTAGCGGGGGGACTTACGCAGTATTTT. Encoded protein: CSAQPLAGGLTQYF.

The table lists this clonotype with many counts. The chain employs TRBV7-2 and TRBJ2-3, with a weak D call TRBD2 (6 bases). Germline-derived CDR1 and CDR2 are SGHTA and FQGNSA. With 5 bases removed from V and 3 bases from J, the gap between germline ends came to 12 bases. There are 14 residues in the CDR3. The CDR3 DNA is TGTGCCAGCAGCCCCCCCCTAGCGACAGATACGCAGTATTTT. It specifies CASSPPLATDTQYF.

There are a few counts of this clonotype. The V gene is TRBV28, the J gene TRBJ2-1; possibly TRBD2 for D (6 bases). The CDR3 consists of 14 residues. The germline gives CDR1 MDHEN, CDR2 SYDVKM. V lost 7 bases and J lost 8, with 18 bases in between. The CDR3 region has the DNA TGTGCCAGCAAGGGCGGGGCAGTGGTGGATGAGCAGTTCTTC. This gives the protein CASKGGAVVDEQFF. Variable domain in full (rest from reference TRBV28 and TRBJ2-1): DVKVTQSSRYLVKRTGEKVFLECVQDMDHENMFWYRQDPGLGLRLIYFSYDVKMKEKGDIPEGYSVSREKKERFSLILESASTNQTSMYLCASKGGAVVDEQFFGPGTRLTVL.

Many counts were recorded for this clonotype. This rearrangement joins TRBV7-9 to TRBJ1-2; a weak D match, TRBD1 (6 bases). V shed 7 bases and J shed 7 bases, with 19 bases lying between them. Germline assignment: CDR1 SEHNR and CDR2 FQNEAQ (reference sequence). The CDR3 contains 14 residues. This CDR3 is CASTPGTLVFGYTF. The DNA for the CDR3 is TGTGCCAGCACTCCGGGGACACTGGTTTTTGGCTACACCTTC.

This clonotype appeared many times. The chain is built from TRBV19 and TRBJ2-5; 8 nucleotides align to TRBD2. V was pared by 2 bases and J by 5 bases, with 7 bases of the junction left unmatched. CDR3 length: 15 amino acids. Per germline, CDR1 LNHDA and CDR2 SQIVND (reference sequence). CDR3 residues: CASSIYGGAGETQYF. DNA of the CDR3: TGTGCCAGTAGTATATACGGGGGGGCCGGGGAGACCCAGTACTTC.

This clonotype was recorded many times. The J gene is TRBJ2-5, the V gene TRBV29-1, with D maybe TRBD2 (7 bases). Germline assignment: CDR1 SQVTM and CDR2 ANQGSEA. The CDR3 length is 13 residues. Trimming took 5 bases from V and 5 from J, leaving 15 bases between them. The CDR3 sequence: CSVHRGGLETQYF. CDR3 sequence (DNA): TGCAGCGTTCATAGGGGGGGCTTGGAGACCCAGTACTTC. Full variable domain (rest looked up from reference TRBV29-1 and TRBJ2-5): SAVISQKPSRDICQRGTSLTIQCQVDSQVTMMFWYRQQPGQSLTLIATANQGSEATYESGFVIDKFPISRPNLTFSTLTVSNMSPEDSSIYLCSVHRGGLETQYFGPGTRLLVL.

At least ten counts were recorded for this clonotype. The chain joins TRBV7-2 to TRBJ2-7; D is possibly TRBD1 or TRBD2 (7 bases each). From germline, CDR1 is SGHTA and CDR2 FQGNSA. The CDR3 is made up of 15 amino acids. V was pared by 3 bases and J by 6 bases, with 18 bases between. For the CDR3, the DNA is TGTGCCAGCAGCTTTCACGCAGGGGGGGACGGCGAGCAGTACTTC. Protein sequence: CASSFHAGGDGEQYF.

This clonotype was seen many times. The CDR3 nucleotides read TGTGCCAGCAGTCTGCTAGCGGGGGTACCTAATGAGCAGTTCTTC. Its translation: CASSLLAGVPNEQFF. V is TRBV28 and J is TRBJ2-1; TRBD2 agrees at 10 bases. Germline V gene data show CDR1 as MDHEN and CDR2 as SYDVKM. There are 15 residues in the CDR3. V lost 5 bases to trimming and J lost 7 bases; unmatched junction nucleotides: 8. Filled out from reference TRBV28 and TRBJ2-1, the complete variable domain reads DVKVTQSSRYLVKRTGEKVFLECVQDMDHENMFWYRQDPGLGLRLIYFSYDVKMKEKGDIPEGYSVSREKKERFSLILESASTNQTSMYLCASSLLAGVPNEQFFGPGTRLTVL.

There are many counts of this clonotype. This sequence joins TRBV30 and TRBJ2-7, with 7 nucleotides matching TRBD1. Unmatched junction bases numbered 5, after V lost 6 bases and J lost 3 bases. Germline lookup yields CDR1 GTSNPN and CDR2 SVGIG (reference sequence). CDR3 length: 12 residues. This CDR3 reads CACATGSYEQYF. DNA for the CDR3: TGTGCCTGCGCGACAGGGAGCTACGAGCAGTACTTC. Supplemented by reference TRBV30 and TRBJ2-7, the full variable domain reads SQTIHQWPATLVQPVGSPLSLECTVEGTSNPNLYWYRQAAGRGLQLLFYSVGIGQISSEVPQNLSASRPQDRQFILSSKKLLLSDSGFYLCACATGSYEQYFGPGTRLTVT.

This clonotype was counted ten times or more. The chain carries TRBV4-3 and TRBJ2-1; D is unclear. This CDR3 has 17 amino acids. Germline loops: CDR1 LGHNA, CDR2 YSLEER. V lost 0 bases and J lost 5, with 17 bases in between. Here the CDR3 DNA reads TGCGCCAGCAGCCAAGATTCCCCCCCCACCGTCAACAATGAGCAGTTCTTC. Protein product: CASSQDSPPTVNNEQFF.

Many counts were recorded for this clonotype. This rearrangement joins TRBV29-1 to TRBJ1-1; 7 bases align to TRBD1. The CDR3 runs 13 residues. Germline values: CDR1 SQVTM, CDR2 ANQGSEA. J lost 7 bases, V lost 7 bases, and 12 bases had no gene match. The CDR3 DNA reads TGCAGCGCTCGACAGGGAGATTATGGTGAAGCTTTCTTT. Amino acids: CSARQGDYGEAFF.

This clonotype was counted many times. The rearrangement uses TRBV28 and TRBJ1-5; D remains ambiguous. Germline CDR1 and CDR2: MDHEN and SYDVKM. Trimming stripped 1 base from V and 4 bases from J, with 8 bases between. This CDR3 is built from 14 residues. The CDR3 bases are TGTGCCAGCAGTTTATTCCCCGGAAATCAGCCCCAGCATTTT. This encodes CASSLFPGNQPQHF.

This clonotype occurred many times. The chain links TRBV29-1 to TRBJ2-5; D possibly matches TRBD1 or TRBD2 (5 bases each). Germline-derived CDR1 and CDR2 are SQVTM and ANQGSEA. V lost 3 bases and J 7 bases, leaving 18 bases between the germline ends. The CDR3 contains 14 residues. Written as DNA, the CDR3 is TGCAGCGTTGATTCGAGGGGCAGGGAAGGGACCCAGTACTTC. Its protein is CSVDSRGREGTQYF.

This clonotype was found many times. J is TRBJ1-6 and V is TRBV4-2; D is possibly TRBD1 (5 bases). V was trimmed by 0 bases and J by 7 bases, leaving 13 bases between them. The V gene's germline CDR1 is LGHNA and CDR2 YNFKEQ. This CDR3 has 16 amino acids. CDR3 sequence: CASSQDQGVMNSPLHF. The CDR3 DNA follows: TGTGCCAGCAGCCAAGATCAAGGGGTTATGAATTCACCCCTCCACTTT.

This clonotype occurred many times. The chain joins TRBV21-1 to TRBJ2-3; the listed D gene, TRBD2, was not tested against the DNA. TRBV21-1 is designated a pseudogene. The CDR3 has 16 amino acids. CDR3 residues: CASKTASGGGSDTQYF. The CDR3 DNA sequence: TGTGCCAGCAAGACAGCTAGCGGGGGAGGGTCAGATACGCAGTATTTT.

This clonotype was observed at least ten times. This sequence joins TRBV4-2 and TRBJ1-6; no reliable D call. V lost 1 base and J lost 8, with 9 bases in between. The CDR3 is made up of 14 amino acids. Looked up from germline, CDR1 is LGHNA and CDR2 is YNFKEQ. CDR3 sequence: CASSQVGSDSPLHF. In DNA form, the CDR3 reads TGTGCCAGCAGCCAAGTGGGGTCCGATTCACCCCTCCACTTT.

The V gene is TRBV20-1, the J gene TRBJ2-4, with no clear D. The germline CDR1 and CDR2 sequences are DFQATT and SNEGSKA (reference sequence). This CDR3 region has 13 residues. Trimming removed 3 bases from V and 12 bases from J, with 18 bases in between. The CDR3 protein is CSASFGPSTYQYF. The CDR3 bases are TGCAGTGCTAGTTTCGGGCCCAGCACCTATCAGTACTTC.

With respect to this clonotype: This may be a read error, as it is one base from a much larger clone. The J gene is TRBJ2-5, the V gene TRBV6-6; D unclear. This CDR3 is 15 amino acids long. Germline-derived CDR1 and CDR2 are MNHNY and SVGAGI (reference sequence). The CDR3 DNA sequence: TGTGCCAGCAGTTACTCGTCAGGCCCCCAAGAGACCCGGTACTTC. This codes for CASSYSSGPQETRYF.

There are a few counts of this clonotype. V and J are TRBV7-6 and TRBJ2-3, with TRBD2 identical over 10 bases. CDR1 and CDR2 from the germline V gene are SGHVS and FNYEAQ. Losses at the gene ends were 5 bases for V and 0 bases for J; bases not matched to a gene: 8. The CDR3 is made up of 17 amino acids. This CDR3 reads CASSLSGGPSSTDTQYF. For the CDR3, the DNA is TGTGCCAGCAGCCTTAGCGGGGGGCCTTCTAGCACAGATACGCAGTATTTT.

As concerns this clonotype: A much bigger clone sits one base away, suggesting this may be a read error. The rearrangement links TRBV12-3 or TRBV12-4 to TRBJ1-1; TRBD1 agrees at 8 bases. The CDR3 is 15 amino acids. The junction had 11 bases not matched to a gene; V was cut back by 8 bases and J by 3 bases. CDR3 in amino acids: CASWAGGAGDTEAFF. The CDR3 nucleotides are TGTGCCAGCTGGGCAGGGGGCGCAGGTGACACTGAAGCTTTCTTT.